The T cell receptor beta chain under discussion was sequenced for a study of shared clonotypes between healthy human individuals. CDR3 length: 12 amino acids. CDR1 and CDR2 from the germline V gene are MNHEY and SMNVEV (reference sequence). The V and J ends lost 5 bases and 4 bases respectively, with 7 bases between them. Deep-level assay runs were performed. Only in-frame clones appear in the TCRdb table, and some are missing; sequencing was by immunoSEQ multiplex PCR. The table lists about 450,000 clones, around 79% of them singletons, with 13% in the top ten. The V call is TRBV27, the J call TRBJ2-3; TRBD1 or TRBD2 may be the D gene (6 bases each). The sample was PBMCs. The TCR was taken from a woman aged 40 to 50 in good health. Some clones in this sample may be carry-over from other donors' samples. The chain's CDR3 is CASSRGPDTQYF. CDR3 sequence (DNA): TGTGCCAGCAGTCGGGGGCCAGATACGCAGTATTTT.